What follows describes a single TCR beta chain. The target antigen is unknown. With V trimmed by 6 bases and J by 6 bases, 5 bases remained unmatched. CDR3 length equals 12 residues. The data stem from a study of T-cell memory formation after mild COVID-19. Regarding the study as a whole: Among CD4+ contracting clones, most were CM and EM, and CD8+ ones EMRA. Clones contracting day 15 to 85 were balanced CD4/CD8; later expanders leaned CD4+. In pre-infection memory, a portion of responding clones appeared, which suggested that cross-reactive memory joined.

From the 5' RACE reads, TCRdb called clonotypes with MiXCR, one entry per CDR3 protein. The sample consists of hundreds of thousands of distinct CDR3 sequences, approximately 15% of them appearing once. Sequenced material: PBMCs or a T cell subset sorted from them (not recorded which). The clonotype comes from a young man who had mild COVID-19 (a few samples of this study predate the infection). Cell type and time point are not known. The chain employs TRBV12-3 or TRBV12-4 and TRBJ2-7; 7 bases map to TRBD1. The CDR3 loop reads CASSNTGAEQYF. DNA of the CDR3: TGTGCCAGCAGCAACACAGGGGCCGAGCAGTACTTC.